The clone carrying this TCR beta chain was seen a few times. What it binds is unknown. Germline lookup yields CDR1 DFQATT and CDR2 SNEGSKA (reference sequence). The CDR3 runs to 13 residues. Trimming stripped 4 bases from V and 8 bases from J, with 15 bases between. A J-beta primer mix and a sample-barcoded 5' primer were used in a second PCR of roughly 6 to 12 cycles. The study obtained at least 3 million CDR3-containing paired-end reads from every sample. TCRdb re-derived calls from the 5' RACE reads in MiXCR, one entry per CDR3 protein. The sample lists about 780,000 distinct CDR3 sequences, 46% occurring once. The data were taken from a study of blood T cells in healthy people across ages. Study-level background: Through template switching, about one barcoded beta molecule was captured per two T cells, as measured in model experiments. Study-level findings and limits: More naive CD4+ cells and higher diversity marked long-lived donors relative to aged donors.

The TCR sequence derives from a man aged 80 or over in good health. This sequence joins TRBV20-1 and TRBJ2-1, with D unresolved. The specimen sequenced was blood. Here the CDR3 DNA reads TGCAGTGCTACAACCCCCGGAGTCTATGAGCAGTTCTTC. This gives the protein CSATTPGVYEQFF.